The clone carrying this T cell receptor beta chain was recorded once. J gave up 0 bases and V 0 bases, and 14 bases lay outside the gene matches. This CDR3 has 19 residues. The germline gives CDR1 MNHEY, CDR2 SVGEGT. This record belongs to a study of blood T cell repertoires in COVID-19. Measured with immunoSEQ multiplex PCR; TCRdb has only the in-frame clones, and not every one. The data contain 150,000 to 180,000 clones, about 90% of them singletons. The sample was peripheral blood. The chain is built from TRBV6-2 or TRBV6-3 and TRBJ2-7, with 7 bases matching TRBD1. The clonotype originates from a man aged 45-60 years with acute or convalescent COVID-19. CDR3 region: CASSYSPSLATGSSYEQYV. The CDR3, as DNA: TGTGCCAGCAGTTACTCCCCTTCCTTGGCGACAGGGAGCTCCTACGAGCAGTACGTC.